This paragraph covers one T cell receptor (beta chain) sequence. In the source study's methods: Estimated nucleated cell counts came from reference gene primer amplification. Here immunoSEQ multiplex PCR was the method, and the copy in TCRdb shows in-frame clones only, minus some. V, J and clone size derive from that table, while D and trimming were established from the DNA sequence. The repertoire consists of around 450,000 clones, with 90% occurring once and the leading ten covering about 0.6%. The data derive from a study of blood T cell repertoires in COVID-19. Whole-study context: Sample material is recorded as cDNA or gDNA derived from T cells, B-cell-depleted T cells, or PBMCs.

Cohort allocation depended upon clinical history that participants reported. Donors in Cohort 3 counted as recovered after two negative PCRs, clearance, or symptom resolution. The CDR3 covers 13 residues. Trimming left V 8 bases short and J 6 bases short, with 14 bases between. Germline CDR1 reads KGHSH; CDR2 reads LQKENI. The sample comprised PBMCs or T cells enriched from blood (not recorded which). The J gene is TRBJ1-3, the V gene TRBV18; D is uncertain. This TCR came from a man between 18 and 35 years old who had recovered from COVID-19. The CDR3, as DNA: TGTGCCAGCGGCGACGGGGTGGAAAACACCATATATTTT. The encoded protein is CASGDGVENTIYF. Full variable domain (rest looked up from reference TRBV18 and TRBJ1-3): NAGVMQNPRHLVRRRGQEARLRCSPMKGHSHVYWYRQLPEEGLKFMVYLQKENIIDESGMPKERFSAEFPKEGPSILRIQQVVRGDSAAYFCASGDGVENTIYFGEGSWLTVV.